This T cell receptor beta chain was identified in a study of metastatic and nonmetastatic thyroid tumors. Original data processing: The authors used CDR3 differences across clinicopathological groups to build a distant-metastasis classifier for papillary thyroid cancer. MiXCR was used by TCRdb to re-call the PCR reads. The V and J calls and clone size come from TCRdb's table, not from the authors' own analysis. Among a few thousand clones listed, about a third were seen once. This clone has just a few counts. All patients reached thyroid surgery having received no treatment beforehand. Germline V gene lookup returns CDR1 MNHEY and CDR2 SVGEGT. Trimming took 2 bases from V and 3 from J; bases not matched to a gene: 7. The length of the CDR3 is 16 residues.

V usage is TRBV6-2 or TRBV6-3 and J usage is TRBJ2-7; 10 bases line up with TRBD1. Source material: adjacent normal tissue. The sequence came from a female donor with papillary thyroid cancer or a benign thyroid nodule (not recorded which). Some clones in this sample may be carry-over from other donors' samples. Here the CDR3 DNA reads TGTGCCAGCAGTTACGCGGTCCGGACAGGGGGCTACGAGCAGTACTTC. Translating gives CASSYAVRTGGYEQYF.